These 19 T cell receptor beta chains were all obtained from the same sample, sequenced in a study of cytomegalovirus exposure and HLA in healthy donors. 13 Jbeta primers and 60 Vbeta primers were used for the PCR. Clones were sequenced by immunoSEQ multiplex PCR, and TCRdb holds only the in-frame ones, with some missing. The sample includes roughly 78,000 clones, approximately 57% of them seen just once. The material sequenced was PBMCs. The source is a man between 25 and 39 years old in good health and CMV-seropositive.

This clone occurred a few times. The CDR3 reads CASSLGAGEQYF. In DNA form, the CDR3 reads TGTGCCAGCAGCTTGGGCGCCGGCGAGCAGTACTTC. The chain carries TRBV5-6 and TRBJ2-7; D gene unclear. Germline lookup yields CDR1 SGHDT and CDR2 YYEEEE. The ends were cut back, 0 bases at V and 6 bases at J, with 7 bases in the middle. The CDR3 consists of 12 residues.

V gene TRBV5-4 combines with J gene TRBJ1-1; D unclear. The germline V gene encodes CDR1 SGHNT and CDR2 YYREEE (reference sequence). The V gene lost 0 bases and the J gene lost 8 bases, with 8 bases spanning the gap. This CDR3 is built from 12 residues. In DNA form, the CDR3 reads TGTGCCAGCAGCTTGGAGTACGGGGAAGCTTTCTTT. Protein: CASSLEYGEAFF. Together with reference TRBV5-4 and TRBJ1-1, the CDR3 gives the full variable domain: ETGVTQSPTHLIKTRGQQVTLRCSSQSGHNTVSWYQQALGQGPQFIFQYYREEENGRGNFPPRFSGLQFPNYSSELNVNALELDDSALYLCASSLEYGEAFFGQGTRLTVV.

The chain uses TRBV10-1 and TRBJ1-6; no reliable D call. V lost 4 bases, J lost 12 bases, and 13 bases lay in between. This CDR3 spans 13 amino acids. The V gene's germline CDR1 is WNHNN and CDR2 SYGVQD (reference sequence). This CDR3 is CASSVNRSGPLHF. CDR3 DNA: TGCGCCAGCAGTGTCAACCGATCGGGACCCCTCCACTTT.

The genes are TRBV6-1 and TRBJ2-5; the D gene is possibly TRBD2 (5 bases). V lost 6 bases, J lost 4 bases, and 15 bases lay in between. Per the germline V gene, CDR1 is MNHNS and CDR2 is SASEGT. This CDR3 comprises 14 residues. CDR3 coding DNA: TGTGCCAGCAGGTCCTCGGGGAGTAGAGAGACCCAGTACTTC. This sequence encodes CASRSSGSRETQYF.

This rearrangement joins TRBV11-3 to TRBJ2-7; TRBD1 matches at 7 bases. The CDR3 extends over 14 amino acids. CDR1 is SGHNT, CDR2 YENEEA, per germline. J lost 5 bases, V lost 4 bases, and 8 bases had no gene match. This CDR3 reads CASSSGQAYHEQYF. The CDR3, as DNA: TGTGCCAGCAGCTCAGGACAGGCTTACCACGAGCAGTACTTC. The variable domain in full, completed from reference TRBV11-3 and TRBJ2-7, reads EAGVVQSPRYKIIEKKQPVAFWCNPISGHNTLYWYLQNLGQGPELLIRYENEEAVDDSQLPKDRFSAERLKGVDSTLKIQPAELGDSAVYLCASSSGQAYHEQYFGPGTRLTVT.

The chain employs TRBV19 and TRBJ2-3, with TRBD2 identical over 14 bases. The V gene end was trimmed by 10 bases and the J gene end by 6 bases; junction bases not matched to a gene: 6. Per the germline V gene, CDR1 is LNHDA and CDR2 is SQIVND (reference sequence). This CDR3 region has 14 residues. The CDR3 DNA is TGTGCCACTATGACTAGCGGGGGGGCTGATACGCAGTATTTT. Its translation is CATMTSGGADTQYF.

V and J are TRBV7-9 and TRBJ1-6; the match to TRBD1 covers 9 bases. The ends lost 4 bases at V and 8 bases at J; junction bases unmatched: 3. Per germline, CDR1 SEHNR and CDR2 FQNEAQ (reference sequence). There are 14 residues in the CDR3. The CDR3 coding sequence is TGTGCCAGCAGCTCCGGGACAGGGTATTCACCCCTCCACTTT. Amino acids: CASSSGTGYSPLHF.

This clone was detected a few times. The V and J genes are TRBV19 and TRBJ2-7, with TRBD1 matching over 10 bases. Germline CDR1 is LNHDA and CDR2 is SQIVND (reference sequence). The CDR3 spans 14 residues. V trimming: 3 bases; J trimming: 5 bases; junction bases outside the gene matches: 4. CDR3 residues: CASSIGDRGHEQYF. The CDR3 nucleotides read TGTGCCAGTAGTATCGGGGACAGGGGCCACGAGCAGTACTTC.

This CDR3 is CASSQRQGSYEQYF. CDR3 nucleotide sequence: TGTGCCAGTAGCCAAAGACAGGGCTCCTACGAGCAGTACTTC. This chain uses TRBV19 with TRBJ2-7; 7 bases map to TRBD1. CDR1 and CDR2 from the germline V gene are LNHDA and SQIVND (reference sequence). CDR3 length: 14 residues. The J segment lost 0 bases and the V segment lost 6 bases, leaving 5 bases of the junction unmatched.

The rearrangement uses TRBV14 and TRBJ2-1; perhaps TRBD2 as D (5 bases). Trimming shortened V by 4 bases and J by 4 bases, and 8 bases separated the two germline ends. Germline CDR1 reads SGHDN; CDR2 reads FVKESK. CDR3 length equals 13 residues. The DNA of the CDR3 is TGTGCCAGCAGCCTGGACTGGTACAATGAGCAGTTCTTC. The encoded protein is CASSLDWYNEQFF.

The gene calls are TRBV7-2 and TRBJ2-7; no reliable D call. The CDR3 is 11 residues long. The V end lost 8 bases, the J end lost 7 bases, and 12 bases lay between the germline ends. Germline V gives CDR1 SGHTA, CDR2 FQGNSA. In nucleotides, the CDR3 is TGTGCCAGCGGTGGTGTAGAGGAGCAGTACTTC. Amino acid sequence: CASGGVEEQYF.

The rearrangement uses TRBV30 and TRBJ2-1, with a weak D call TRBD2 (7 bases). The CDR3 contains 12 residues. From germline, CDR1 is GTSNPN and CDR2 SVGIG (reference sequence). Trimming took off 3 bases at V and 8 bases at J, with 11 bases between the two ends. The CDR3 protein is CAWRRGRDEQFF. CDR3 DNA: TGTGCCTGGAGGCGGGGGCGGGATGAGCAGTTCTTC.

The chain is built from TRBV28 and TRBJ1-5, with 9 bases that match TRBD1. J was trimmed by 9 bases and V by 5 bases; bases with no gene match: 11. This CDR3 has 15 residues. Looked up from germline, CDR1 is MDHEN and CDR2 is SYDVKM. In DNA, the CDR3 is TGTGCCAGCAGTCCCCCCGGGACAGGGCAAGGGCCCCAGCATTTT. Protein product: CASSPPGTGQGPQHF.

The chain has TRBV7-6 and TRBJ1-5; 8 bases agree with TRBD1. Germline V gene lookup returns CDR1 SGHVS and CDR2 FNYEAQ. This CDR3 is 15 amino acids long. The V segment lost 0 bases and the J segment 7 bases; nucleotides outside the gene matches: 5. CDR3 protein: CASSLADRVGQPQHF. DNA for the CDR3: TGTGCCAGCAGCTTAGCGGACAGGGTAGGGCAGCCCCAGCATTTT. Complete variable domain (other parts from reference TRBV7-6 and TRBJ1-5): GAGVSQSPRYKVTKRGQDVALRCDPISGHVSLYWYRQALGQGPEFLTYFNYEAQQDKSGLPNDRFSAERPEGSISTLTIQRTEQRDSAMYRCASSLADRVGQPQHFGDGTRLSIL.

This clone occurred once. The rearrangement links TRBV28 to TRBJ2-5; 7 positions match TRBD2. The germline gives CDR1 MDHEN, CDR2 SYDVKM. The CDR3 extends over 17 amino acids. Trimming cost V 1 base and J 5 bases; bases outside gene matches: 13. Written as DNA, the CDR3 is TGTGCCAGCAGTTTATTTCCCACTGGACCGGGGGGTGAGACCCAGTACTTC. The encoded protein is CASSLFPTGPGGETQYF.

The chain couples TRBV4-2 to TRBJ2-7; D is perhaps TRBD2 (6 bases). CDR1 and CDR2 from the germline V gene are LGHNA and YNFKEQ. Trimming cost V 7 bases and J 3 bases, with 13 bases left between them. The CDR3 totals 13 residues. CDR3 in amino acids: CASILAQNYEQYF. The CDR3 DNA follows: TGTGCCAGCATCCTAGCGCAGAACTACGAGCAGTACTTC.

This clone has only a few counts. The rearrangement links TRBV30 to TRBJ2-7; D gene uncertain. With 1 base removed from V and 4 bases from J, the gap between germline ends came to 5 bases. CDR3 length: 11 amino acids. Germline CDR1 GTSNPN, CDR2 SVGIG (reference sequence). In DNA, the CDR3 is TGTGCCTGGAGTGCTTCGTACGAGCAGTACTTC. This sequence encodes CAWSASYEQYF.

The chain is built from TRBV13 and TRBJ1-1; TRBD1 might be the D (6 bases). The CDR3 contains 15 residues. CDR1 is PRHDT, CDR2 FYEKMQ, per germline (reference sequence). Trimming removed 3 bases from V and 1 base from J, with 12 bases in between. CDR3 nucleotides: TGTGCCAGCAGCTTCCCTCTGACAGGGAACACTGAAGCTTTCTTT. It encodes CASSFPLTGNTEAFF.

The CDR3 loop reads CASSQGQDSYNEQFF. For the CDR3, the DNA is TGTGCCAGCTCCCAAGGCCAGGACAGTTACAATGAGCAGTTCTTC. V usage is TRBV18 and J usage is TRBJ2-1; tentative D call: TRBD1 (6 bases). The germline CDR1 and CDR2 sequences are KGHSH and LQKENI. V lost 6 bases and J lost 4, with 16 bases in between. The CDR3 totals 15 residues. Variable domain in full (rest from reference TRBV18 and TRBJ2-1): NAGVMQNPRHLVRRRGQEARLRCSPMKGHSHVYWYRQLPEEGLKFMVYLQKENIIDESGMPKERFSAEFPKEGPSILRIQQVVRGDSAAYFCASSQGQDSYNEQFFGPGTRLTVL.